The 15 T cell receptor beta chains below were found in one sample sequenced in a study of cytomegalovirus exposure and HLA in healthy donors. Researchers ran the PCR with 60 Vbeta and 13 Jbeta primers. Sequenced by immunoSEQ multiplex PCR; TCRdb stores in-frame clones only, minus some. The sample yields 65,000 to 100,000 clones, over 60% seen once. Sequenced: PBMCs. The receptors come from a female donor in good health and CMV-seronegative.

On this clone: The same CDR3 is also encoded by other DNA sequences in this sample. The rearrangement joins TRBV5-1 to TRBJ2-7; 7 nucleotides agree with TRBD1. With 0 bases clipped from V and 7 bases from J, the junction kept 7 bases outside the gene matches. Germline CDR1 and CDR2: SGHRS and YFSETQ. The CDR3 totals 14 residues. DNA of the CDR3: TGCGCCAGCAGCTTGGGACAGGGTCTCGGGGAGCAGTACTTC. Residues: CASSLGQGLGEQYF.

V is TRBV30 and J is TRBJ1-3, with no clear D. V gave up 1 base and J gave up 0 bases, with 10 bases separating them. The CDR3 contains 15 residues. The germline CDR1 and CDR2 sequences are GTSNPN and SVGIG (reference sequence). CDR3 residues: CAWSERPSSGNTIYF. The CDR3 DNA reads as TGTGCCTGGAGTGAGCGACCCAGCTCTGGAAACACCATATATTTT.

The sample holds one count of this clone. This chain joins TRBV4-3 and TRBJ1-2, with D possibly TRBD1 on 5 matching bases. Germline CDR1 is LGHNA and CDR2 is YSLEER. The CDR3 consists of 14 residues. V was clipped by 1 base and J by 7 bases, with 13 bases between them. The CDR3 here is CASSQALWRGGYTF. CDR3 bases: TGCGCCAGCAGCCAAGCACTATGGAGGGGTGGCTACACCTTC.

This clone showed up just a few times. The rearrangement joins TRBV2 to TRBJ1-1; D may be TRBD1 (5 bases). This CDR3 is built from 14 residues. Germline CDR1 is SNHLY and CDR2 is FYNNEI. Trimming pared 8 bases from V and 5 bases from J, leaving 18 bases between. CDR3 sequence: CASLFSGTGTEAFF. CDR3 DNA sequence: TGTGCCAGCCTGTTTTCGGGGACTGGGACTGAAGCTTTCTTT.

This clone has only a few counts. The V gene is TRBV29-1, the J gene TRBJ1-1; 8 positions agree with TRBD1. Per the germline V gene, CDR1 is SQVTM and CDR2 is ANQGSEA. CDR3 length: 12 amino acids. The CDR3 region has the DNA TGCAGTTGGACAGGGATAAACACTGAAGCTTTCTTT. This codes for CSWTGINTEAFF. The full variable domain, its missing parts supplied by reference TRBV29-1 and TRBJ1-1, is SAVISQKPSRDICQRGTSLTIQCQVDSQVTMMFWYRQQPGQSLTLIATANQGSEATYESGFVIDKFPISRPNLTFSTLTVSNMSPEDSSIYLCSWTGINTEAFFGQGTRLTVV.

Here the CDR3 reads CSAVGTGVTQPQHF. CDR3 DNA sequence: TGCAGCGCAGTCGGGACAGGGGTAACTCAGCCCCAGCATTTT. The genes are TRBV29-1 and TRBJ1-5, with 10 positions matching TRBD1. J was trimmed by 6 bases and V by 7 bases; bases with no gene match: 9. CDR1 is SQVTM and CDR2 is ANQGSEA in the germline V gene. The CDR3 has 14 residues.

The chain recombines TRBV11-2 with TRBJ1-6; the D gene is possibly TRBD1 (6 bases). The CDR3 runs to 16 residues. Germline V gene data show CDR1 as SGHAT and CDR2 as FQNNGV. V lost 6 bases and J lost 7, with 19 bases in between. The CDR3: CASRPEQGHLNSPLHF. In DNA form, the CDR3 reads TGTGCCAGCAGACCTGAACAGGGACACCTAAATTCACCCCTCCACTTT.

The J gene is TRBJ2-7, the V gene TRBV28; D perhaps matches TRBD1 (6 bases). CDR3 length: 14 amino acids. Trimming cost V 5 bases and J 2 bases, with 13 bases left between them. Germline V gene data show CDR1 as MDHEN and CDR2 as SYDVKM. DNA of the CDR3: TGTGCCAGCAGTATCCAGGGGCCTACCTACGAGCAGTACTTC. This codes for CASSIQGPTYEQYF.

The CDR3 loop is CASSGDSIYEQYF. The DNA for the CDR3 is TGTGCCAGCTCAGGCGACAGCATCTACGAGCAGTACTTC. The chain combines TRBV18 with TRBJ2-7; a weak D match, TRBD1 (5 bases). The CDR3 consists of 13 residues. V was trimmed by 5 bases and J by 3 bases, leaving 11 bases between them. In germline, CDR1 is KGHSH, CDR2 LQKENI. The full variable domain, completed using reference TRBV18 and TRBJ2-7, is NAGVMQNPRHLVRRRGQEARLRCSPMKGHSHVYWYRQLPEEGLKFMVYLQKENIIDESGMPKERFSAEFPKEGPSILRIQQVVRGDSAAYFCASSGDSIYEQYFGPGTRLTVT.

This sequence joins TRBV5-4 and TRBJ2-7, with a weak D call TRBD1 (7 bases). CDR1 SGHNT and CDR2 YYREEE come from the germline V gene (reference sequence). V was cut by 4 bases and J by 6 bases, with 17 bases left in between. The CDR3 is 14 amino acids. CDR3 sequence (DNA): TGTGCCAGCAGCCTCCAGGGGGGTAGGGGCGAGCAGTACTTC. Its protein is CASSLQGGRGEQYF.

The rearrangement joins TRBV6-6 to TRBJ1-1; D unresolved. The ends were cut back, 5 bases at V and 2 bases at J, with 15 bases in the middle. The germline V gene has CDR1 MNHNY and CDR2 SVGAGI (reference sequence). The length of the CDR3 is 15 residues. The CDR3 bases are TGTGCCAGCAGTCCCTACACGGAGTACAACACTGAAGCTTTCTTT. Translated: CASSPYTEYNTEAFF.

This clone was detected once. CDR3: CAWSERDRVPHVNPPEAFF. CDR3 coding DNA: TGTGCCTGGAGTGAAAGGGACAGGGTCCCACATGTAAACCCACCCGAAGCTTTCTTT. The rearrangement joins TRBV30 to TRBJ1-1; 9 nucleotides match TRBD1. The CDR3 covers 19 residues. Germline trimming cut 1 base from V and 8 bases from J; bases unmatched to any gene: 23. The germline gives CDR1 GTSNPN, CDR2 SVGIG (reference sequence).

The chain carries TRBV5-1 and TRBJ2-3, with TRBD2 matching 9 bases. This CDR3 has 15 residues. Germline CDR1 reads SGHRS; CDR2 reads YFSETQ. The V gene end was trimmed by 5 bases and the J gene end by 4 bases; junction bases not matched to a gene: 8. CDR3 in DNA: TGCGCCAGCAGTTTTAGCGGGGGTGGGTCAGATACGCAGTATTTT. It translates to CASSFSGGGSDTQYF.

CDR3 region: CASSQDRAFGNQPQHF. The CDR3, as DNA: TGTGCCAGCAGCCAAGACAGGGCATTTGGCAATCAGCCCCAGCATTTT. The chain couples TRBV27 to TRBJ1-5, with 7 bases identical to TRBD1. Germline V gives CDR1 MNHEY, CDR2 SMNVEV (reference sequence). Trimming removed 6 bases from V and 2 bases from J; junction bases left unmatched: 10. The CDR3 runs 16 residues.

This clone was detected once. The chain combines TRBV14 with TRBJ2-1; 8 bases align to TRBD1. V dropped 2 bases and J dropped 3; count of bases not matched to a gene: 12. In germline, CDR1 is SGHDN, CDR2 FVKESK. This CDR3 is 18 amino acids long. Written as DNA, the CDR3 is TGTGCCAGCAGCCAACACAGAATGGACAGGGTATTCTACAATGAGCAGTTCTTC. Amino acids: CASSQHRMDRVFYNEQFF.